This T cell receptor beta chain stems from a study of T-cell memory formation after mild COVID-19. V was pared by 6 bases and J by 3 bases, with 13 bases of the junction left unmatched. This CDR3 region has 18 residues. CDR1 MNHEY and CDR2 SVGAGI come from the germline V gene. TCRdb used MiXCR to reprocess the 5' RACE reads, holding one entry per CDR3 protein. The sample carries 500,000 to 650,000 distinct CDR3 sequences, less than 25% recorded once. This clonotype was picked up one time. The receptor was derived from an adult woman who had mild COVID-19 (a few samples of this study predate the infection). Cell type and time point are not known. The chain combines TRBV6-5 with TRBJ2-7, with 14 bases matching TRBD2. The source material was PBMCs or a T cell subset sorted from them (not recorded which). The CDR3 DNA follows: TGTGCCAGCAGAATCTCCGGGACTAGCGGGGGAGGATTCTACGAGCAGTACTTC. This sequence encodes CASRISGTSGGGFYEQYF.